This T cell receptor (beta chain) was identified in a study of T cell responses to AZD1222 COVID-19 vaccine. Broader study findings: With dominance at 160-218 and 743-854, vaccine-associated CD4 TCRs spanned spike.

Only in-frame clones appear in the TCRdb table, and some are missing; sequencing was by immunoSEQ multiplex PCR. The data contain roughly 100,000 clones, about nine tenths of them seen just once; the ten biggest clones take up 1.3%. There are 14 residues in the CDR3. The trim removed 2 bases at V and 4 bases at J, leaving 1 base unmatched. CDR1 is SGDLS, CDR2 YYNGEE, per germline. Concerning this clone: Its antigen is undetermined.

The gene calls are TRBV9 and TRBJ2-5; 11 nucleotides agree with TRBD2. The TCR comes from an adult in good health. The sequencing here drew on peripheral blood, taken on day 0 of AZD1222 vaccination. This CDR3 is CASSVTSGGETQYF. In DNA, the CDR3 is TGTGCCAGCAGCGTCACTAGCGGGGGAGAGACCCAGTACTTC.